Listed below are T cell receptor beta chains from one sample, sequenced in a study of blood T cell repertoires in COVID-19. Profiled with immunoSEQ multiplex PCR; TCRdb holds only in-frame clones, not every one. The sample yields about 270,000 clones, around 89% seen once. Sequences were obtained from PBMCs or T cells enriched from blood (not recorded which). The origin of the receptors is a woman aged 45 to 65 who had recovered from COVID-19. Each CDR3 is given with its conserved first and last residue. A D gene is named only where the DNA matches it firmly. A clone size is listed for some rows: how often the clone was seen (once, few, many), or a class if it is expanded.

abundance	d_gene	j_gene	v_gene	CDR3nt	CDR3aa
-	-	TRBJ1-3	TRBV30	TGTGCCTGGAAGTGGGCTTCTGGAAACACCATATATTTT	CAWKWASGNTIYF
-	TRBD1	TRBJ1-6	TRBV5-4	TGTGCCAGCAGCTTGGTCGGCCAGGGGGGATCACCCCTCCACTTT	CASSLVGQGGSPLHF
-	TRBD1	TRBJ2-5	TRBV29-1	TGCAGCGTGGCGGGACAGGCCCAAGAGACCCAGTACTTC	CSVAGQAQETQYF
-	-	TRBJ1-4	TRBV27	TGTGCCAGCAGTTTAAGTTGGGGGCTGGGGGAAAAACTGTTTTTT	CASSLSWGLGEKLFF
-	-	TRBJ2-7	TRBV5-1	TGCGCCAGCAGCTTGTCCGGGGTAACCTACGAGCAGTACTTC	CASSLSGVTYEQYF
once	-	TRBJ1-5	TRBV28	TGTGCCAGCACCGAGGTGAGCAATCAGCCCCAGCATTTT	CASTEVSNQPQHF
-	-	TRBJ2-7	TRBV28	TGTGCCAGCAGAACCTTAGCCTACGAGCAGTACTTC	CASRTLAYEQYF
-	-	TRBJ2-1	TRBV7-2	TGTGCCAGCAGCCCCCTAGGGGCTGCCTACAATGAGCAGTTCTTC	CASSPLGAAYNEQFF
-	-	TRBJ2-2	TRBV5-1	TGCGCCAGCAGCCTGGAAGGGGGTCAGGGCGGGGAGCTGTTTTTT	CASSLEGGQGGELFF
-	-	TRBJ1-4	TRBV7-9	TGTGCCAGCAGCTTAGATTCGAGTGAAAAACTGTTTTTT	CASSLDSSEKLFF
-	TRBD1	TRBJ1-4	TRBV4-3	TGCGCCAGCAGCCAGGAAGGGACAGGGGATGAAAAACTGTTTTTT	CASSQEGTGDEKLFF
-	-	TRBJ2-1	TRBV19	TGTGCCAGTAGTATAGCGGTATACAATGAGCAGTTCTTC	CASSIAVYNEQFF
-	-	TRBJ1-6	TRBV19	TGTGCCAGTCGAACCTGGAGGGTCAACTCCTATAATTCACCCCTCCACTTT	CASRTWRVNSYNSPLHF
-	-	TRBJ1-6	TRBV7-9	TGTGCCAGCAGCTTAGCGGAGGATTCACCCCTCCACTTT	CASSLAEDSPLHF
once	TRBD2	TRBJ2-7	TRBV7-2	TGTGCCAGCAGCAGGAGCGGGGGGGGGACCTACGAGCAGTACTTC	CASSRSGGGTYEQYF
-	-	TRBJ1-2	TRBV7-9	TGTGCCAGCAGCTTAACCGACAGTCGGGGCTACACCTTC	CASSLTDSRGYTF
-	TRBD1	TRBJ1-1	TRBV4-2	TGTGCCAGCAGCCAAGAAGTGCAGGGGGACACTGAAGCTTTCTTT	CASSQEVQGDTEAFF
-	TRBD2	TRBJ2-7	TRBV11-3	TGTGCCAGCCGACTAGCGGGAGCCTACGAGCAGTACTTC	CASRLAGAYEQYF
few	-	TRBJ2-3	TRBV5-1	TGCGCCAGCAGCCAGACAGGGAGGAACACAGATACGCAGTATTTT	CASSQTGRNTDTQYF